This entry is about one TCR beta chain. The entry originates in a study of Ad26.COV2.S vaccination and SARS-CoV-2 variants. The treatment was: 15 to 20 received Ad26.COV2.S at low or high dose, single or two shots; 5 received placebo; per-sample allocation not given. Collection of samples fell on day 63 after the first vaccine or placebo injection. The CDR3 is 17 amino acids. Trimming took off 2 bases at V and 3 bases at J, with 19 bases between the two ends. The germline V gene encodes CDR1 MNHEY and CDR2 SVGEGT. Here immunoSEQ multiplex PCR was the method, and the copy in TCRdb shows in-frame clones only, minus some. The sample includes 250,000 or so clones, around 90% of them seen just once.

The V gene is TRBV6-2 or TRBV6-3, the J gene TRBJ1-1, with a weak D call TRBD1 (6 bases). Specimen: peripheral blood, collected in a trial of Ad26.COV2.S vaccine versus placebo. The source is a person aged 18-65 years who received the Ad26.COV2.S COVID-19 vaccine or a placebo. Here the CDR3 reads CASSYPADRFGDTEAFF. The CDR3 bases are TGTGCCAGCAGTTACCCCGCTGACAGGTTTGGGGACACTGAAGCTTTCTTT.